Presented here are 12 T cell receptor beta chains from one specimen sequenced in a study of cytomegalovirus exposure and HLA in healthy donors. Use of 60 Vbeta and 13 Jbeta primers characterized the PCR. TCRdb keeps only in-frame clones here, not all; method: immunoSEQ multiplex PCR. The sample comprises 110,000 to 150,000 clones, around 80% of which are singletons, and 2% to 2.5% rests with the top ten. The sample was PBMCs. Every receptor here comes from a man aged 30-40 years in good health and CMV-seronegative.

CDR3 DNA: TGTGCCAGCACCCGGAGAACGCCCCTTGGATACAATGAGCAGTTCTTC. It codes for CASTRRTPLGYNEQFF. This chain connects TRBV6-6 to TRBJ2-1; D unresolved. The CDR3 extends over 16 amino acids. V lost 7 bases and J lost 4, with 20 bases in between. Germline CDR1 MNHNY, CDR2 SVGAGI (reference sequence).

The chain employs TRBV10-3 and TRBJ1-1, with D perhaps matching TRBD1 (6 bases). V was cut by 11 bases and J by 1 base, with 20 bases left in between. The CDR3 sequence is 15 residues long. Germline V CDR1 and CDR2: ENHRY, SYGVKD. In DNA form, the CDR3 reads TGTGCCGCGACCCCTTCTACAGGGAAGAACACTGAAGCTTTCTTT. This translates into CAATPSTGKNTEAFF.

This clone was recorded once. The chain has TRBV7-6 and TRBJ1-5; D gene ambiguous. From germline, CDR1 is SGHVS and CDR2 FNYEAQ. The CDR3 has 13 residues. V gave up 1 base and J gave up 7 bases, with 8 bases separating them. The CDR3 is CASSLGVRQPQHF. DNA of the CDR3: TGTGCCAGCAGCTTAGGCGTCAGGCAGCCCCAGCATTTT.

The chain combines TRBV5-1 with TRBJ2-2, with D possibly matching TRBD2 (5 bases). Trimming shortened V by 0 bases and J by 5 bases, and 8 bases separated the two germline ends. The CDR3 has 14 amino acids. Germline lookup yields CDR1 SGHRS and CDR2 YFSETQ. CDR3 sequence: CASSLAEGTGELFF. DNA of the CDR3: TGCGCCAGCAGCTTGGCCGAGGGTACCGGGGAGCTGTTTTTT.

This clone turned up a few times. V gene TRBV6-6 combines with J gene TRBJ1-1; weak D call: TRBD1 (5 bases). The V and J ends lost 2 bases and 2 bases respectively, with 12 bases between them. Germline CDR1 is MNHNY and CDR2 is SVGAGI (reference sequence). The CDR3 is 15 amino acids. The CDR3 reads CASSYRRTSNTEAFF. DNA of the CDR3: TGTGCCAGCAGTTACCGACGGACATCAAACACTGAAGCTTTCTTT.

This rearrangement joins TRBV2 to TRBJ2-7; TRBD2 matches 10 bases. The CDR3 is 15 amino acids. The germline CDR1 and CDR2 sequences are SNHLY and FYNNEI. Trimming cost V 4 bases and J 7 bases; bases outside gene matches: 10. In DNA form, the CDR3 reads TGTGCCAGCAGTGCTAGCCTAGCGGGAGTCGGGGAGCAGTACTTC. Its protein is CASSASLAGVGEQYF.

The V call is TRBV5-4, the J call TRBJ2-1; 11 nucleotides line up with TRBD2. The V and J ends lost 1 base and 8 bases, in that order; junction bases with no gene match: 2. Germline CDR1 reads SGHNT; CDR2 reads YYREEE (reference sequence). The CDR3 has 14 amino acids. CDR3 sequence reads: CASSLIAGGYEQFF. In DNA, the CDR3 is TGTGCCAGCAGCTTGATAGCGGGGGGGTATGAGCAGTTCTTC.

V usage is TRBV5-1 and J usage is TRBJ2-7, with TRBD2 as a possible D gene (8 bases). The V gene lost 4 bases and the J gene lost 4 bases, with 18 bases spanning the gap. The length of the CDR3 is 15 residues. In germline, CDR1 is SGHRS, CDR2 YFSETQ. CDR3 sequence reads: CASSQGERGTYEQYF. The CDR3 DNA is TGCGCCAGCAGCCAGGGGGAGCGGGGGACTTACGAGCAGTACTTC.

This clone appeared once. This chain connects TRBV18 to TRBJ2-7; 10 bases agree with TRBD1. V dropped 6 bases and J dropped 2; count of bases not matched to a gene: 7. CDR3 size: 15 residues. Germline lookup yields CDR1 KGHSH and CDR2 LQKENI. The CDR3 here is CASSGGQGFTYEQYF. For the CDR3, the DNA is TGTGCCAGCTCTGGGGGACAGGGGTTTACCTACGAGCAGTACTTC.

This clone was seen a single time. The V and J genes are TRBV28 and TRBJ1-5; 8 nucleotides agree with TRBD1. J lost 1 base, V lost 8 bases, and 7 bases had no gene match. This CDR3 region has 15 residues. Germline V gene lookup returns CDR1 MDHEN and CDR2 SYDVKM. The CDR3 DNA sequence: TGTGCCAGCTCTTATGCAGGGGGCAGCAATCAGCCCCAGCATTTT. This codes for CASSYAGGSNQPQHF. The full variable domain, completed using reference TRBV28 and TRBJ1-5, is DVKVTQSSRYLVKRTGEKVFLECVQDMDHENMFWYRQDPGLGLRLIYFSYDVKMKEKGDIPEGYSVSREKKERFSLILESASTNQTSMYLCASSYAGGSNQPQHFGDGTRLSIL.

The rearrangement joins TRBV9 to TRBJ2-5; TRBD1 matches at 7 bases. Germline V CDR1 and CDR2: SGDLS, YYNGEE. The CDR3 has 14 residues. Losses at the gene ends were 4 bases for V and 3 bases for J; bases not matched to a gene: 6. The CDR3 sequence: CASSITGTEETQYF. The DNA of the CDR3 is TGTGCCAGCAGCATAACTGGGACAGAAGAGACCCAGTACTTC.

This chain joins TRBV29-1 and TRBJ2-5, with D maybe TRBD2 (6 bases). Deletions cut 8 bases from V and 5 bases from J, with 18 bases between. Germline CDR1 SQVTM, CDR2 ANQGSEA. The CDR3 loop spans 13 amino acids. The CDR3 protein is CSLQTGGAETQYF. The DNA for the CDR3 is TGCAGCTTACAAACCGGGGGAGCGGAGACCCAGTACTTC.